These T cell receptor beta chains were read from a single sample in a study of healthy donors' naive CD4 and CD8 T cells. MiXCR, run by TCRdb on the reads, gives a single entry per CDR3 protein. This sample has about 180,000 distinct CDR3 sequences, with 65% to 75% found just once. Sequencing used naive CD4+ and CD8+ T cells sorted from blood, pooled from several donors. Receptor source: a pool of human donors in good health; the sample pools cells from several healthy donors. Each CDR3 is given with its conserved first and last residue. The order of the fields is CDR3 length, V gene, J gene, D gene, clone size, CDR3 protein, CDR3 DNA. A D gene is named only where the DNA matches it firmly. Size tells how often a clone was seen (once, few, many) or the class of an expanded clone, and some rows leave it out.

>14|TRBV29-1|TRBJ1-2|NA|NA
CSVEEYRDDYGYTF
TGCAGCGTCGAGGAATACAGGGATGACTATGGCTACACCTTC
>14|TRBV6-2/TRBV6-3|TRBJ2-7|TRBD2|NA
CASVTGGMPYEQYF
TGTGCCAGCGTAACGGGAGGGATGCCCTACGAGCAGTACTTC
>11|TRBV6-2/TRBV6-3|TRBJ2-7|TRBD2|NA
CASSYGTSVHF
TGTGCCAGCAGTTACGGGACTAGCGTGCACTTC
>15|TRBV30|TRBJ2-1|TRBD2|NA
CAWQTSGSSYNEQFF
TGTGCCTGGCAAACTAGCGGGAGCTCCTACAATGAGCAGTTCTTC
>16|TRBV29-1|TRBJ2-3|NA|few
CSVEDGQSYSTDTQYF
TGCAGCGTTGAAGATGGCCAGAGTTATAGCACAGATACGCAGTATTTT
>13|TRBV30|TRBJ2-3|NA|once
CAWTSLSTDTQYF
TGTGCCTGGACGTCCCTTAGCACAGATACGCAGTATTTT
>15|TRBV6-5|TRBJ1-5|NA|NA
CASSYRLAGDQPQHF
TGTGCCAGCAGTTACCGTCTGGCCGGGGACCAGCCCCAGCATTTT
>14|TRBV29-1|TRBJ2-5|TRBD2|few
CSAYLAGGWETQYF
TGCAGCGCCTACCTAGCGGGAGGATGGGAGACCCAGTACTTC
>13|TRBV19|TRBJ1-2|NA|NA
CASSSRIFHGYTF
TGTGCCAGTTCGAGTAGGATATTTCATGGCTACACCTTC
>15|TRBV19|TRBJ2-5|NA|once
CASSMGLRQQETQYF
TGTGCCAGTAGTATGGGGCTGAGACAGCAAGAGACCCAGTACTTC
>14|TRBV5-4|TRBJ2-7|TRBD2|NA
CASSTGTSVYEQYF
TGTGCCAGCAGCACCGGGACTAGCGTCTACGAGCAGTACTTC
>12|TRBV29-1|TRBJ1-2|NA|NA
CSVESGVGGYTF
TGCAGCGTTGAATCGGGGGTGGGAGGCTACACCTTC
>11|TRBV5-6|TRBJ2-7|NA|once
CASGTGNEQYF
TGTGCCAGCGGCACCGGGAACGAGCAGTACTTC
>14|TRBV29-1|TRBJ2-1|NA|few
CSVFRGGTYNEQFF
TGCAGCGTTTTTAGGGGCGGGACCTACAATGAGCAGTTCTTC
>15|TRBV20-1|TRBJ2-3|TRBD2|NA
CSARDGLAGTDTQYF
TGCAGTGCTAGAGATGGACTAGCGGGCACAGATACGCAGTATTTT
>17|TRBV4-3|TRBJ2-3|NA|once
CASSRKFAGGKTDTQYF
TGCGCCAGCAGTCGAAAGTTCGCTGGCGGGAAAACAGATACGCAGTATTTT
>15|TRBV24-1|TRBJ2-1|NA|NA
CATQGRSGTYNEQFF
TGTGCCACCCAGGGGCGGAGTGGGACCTACAATGAGCAGTTCTTC
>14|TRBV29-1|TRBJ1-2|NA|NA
CSVATGLKGHGYTF
TGCAGCGTTGCAACCGGACTGAAAGGCCATGGCTACACCTTC
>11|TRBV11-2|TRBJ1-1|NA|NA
CASTGRTEAFF
TGTGCCAGCACAGGAAGGACTGAAGCTTTCTTT
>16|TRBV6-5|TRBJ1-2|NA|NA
CASTPWKQPSNYGYTF
TGTGCCAGCACCCCTTGGAAGCAGCCTTCTAACTATGGCTACACCTTC
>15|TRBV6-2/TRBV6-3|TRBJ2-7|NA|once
CASTFNGLGSYEQYF
TGTGCCAGCACCTTCAATGGACTCGGCTCCTACGAGCAGTACTTC
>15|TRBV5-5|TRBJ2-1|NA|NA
CASSFMDRLGSEQFF
TGTGCCAGCAGTTTCATGGATCGACTGGGGAGTGAGCAGTTCTTC
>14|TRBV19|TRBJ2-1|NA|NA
CASSIEDRPRGKLF
TGTGCCAGTAGTATAGAGGACAGGCCCCGCGGGAAGCTCTTC
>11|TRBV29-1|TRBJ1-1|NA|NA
CRGDVNTEAFF
TGCCGTGGAGACGTGAACACTGAAGCTTTCTTT
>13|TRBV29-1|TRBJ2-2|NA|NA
CSVTRGVPGELFF
TGCAGCGTCACAAGGGGCGTCCCCGGGGAGCTGTTTTTT
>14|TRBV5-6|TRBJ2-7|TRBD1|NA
CASWKRQGRYEQYF
TGTGCCAGCTGGAAACGACAGGGGAGATACGAGCAGTACTTC
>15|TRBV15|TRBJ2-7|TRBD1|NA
CATSSRPGTAYEQYF
TGTGCCACCAGCAGTCGGCCCGGGACAGCCTACGAGCAGTACTTC
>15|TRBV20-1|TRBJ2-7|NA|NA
CSASSGGLSSYEQYF
TGCAGTGCATCCAGTGGAGGTCTCAGCTCCTACGAGCAGTACTTC
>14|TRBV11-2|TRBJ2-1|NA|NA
CASSLVVAVREQFF
TGTGCCAGCAGCTTGGTTGTGGCAGTCCGTGAGCAGTTCTTC
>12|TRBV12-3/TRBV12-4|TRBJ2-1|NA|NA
CASRFPGNEQFF
TGTGCCAGCAGATTCCCTGGGAATGAGCAGTTCTTC
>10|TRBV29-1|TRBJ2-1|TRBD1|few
CSVGQGPRFF
TGCAGCGTCGGACAGGGCCCCCGGTTCTTC
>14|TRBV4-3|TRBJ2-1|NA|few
CASSPTRTYNEQFF
TGCGCCAGCAGCCCCACGAGAACCTACAATGAGCAGTTCTTC
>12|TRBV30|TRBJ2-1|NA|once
CAWSFSYNEQFF
TGTGCCTGGAGCTTCTCGTACAATGAGCAGTTCTTC
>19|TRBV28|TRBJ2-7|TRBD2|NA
CASVPGGLAGDKGIYEQYF
TGTGCCAGCGTCCCCGGAGGACTGGCGGGAGATAAGGGGATCTACGAGCAGTACTTC
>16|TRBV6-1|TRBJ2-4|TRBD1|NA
CASSVDRGKSKNIQYF
TGTGCCAGCAGTGTGGACAGGGGGAAGTCCAAAAACATTCAGTACTTC
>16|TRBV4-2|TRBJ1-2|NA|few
CASSQDTGGTAYGYTF
TGTGCCAGCAGCCAAGATACGGGGGGAACTGCCTATGGCTACACCTTC